The rows below give T cell receptor beta chains drawn from one sample of a study of cytomegalovirus exposure and HLA in healthy donors. Data came from immunoSEQ multiplex PCR; TCRdb stores just in-frame clones and leaves some out. The repertoire holds around 130,000 clones, with roughly 70% as singletons. Sequencing input: PBMCs. The receptors derive from a woman between 40 and 50 years old in good health and CMV-seropositive. The CDR3 runs from the conserved cysteine through the conserved F or W. The D gene is left open where the match is weak. Where a row states a size, it is once, few, many or the class of an expanded clone; other rows omit it.

>NA|TRBJ2-7|TRBV29-1|NA
CSVGGPSYEQYF
TGCAGCGTTGGGGGGCCGTCCTACGAGCAGTACTTC
>TRBD1|TRBJ1-1|TRBV30|NA
CAWSQGALTEAFF
TGTGCCTGGTCCCAGGGGGCTTTGACTGAAGCTTTCTTT
>NA|TRBJ1-2|TRBV19|NA
CASSVVDRPGYTF
TGTGCCAGTAGTGTCGTGGACAGACCTGGCTACACCTTC
>NA|TRBJ1-2|TRBV5-4|NA
CASSLVGGTNYGYTF
TGTGCCAGCAGCTTGGTCGGGGGAACTAACTATGGCTACACCTTC
>NA|TRBJ1-1|TRBV7-9|NA
CASSFEQNTEAFF
TGTGCCAGCAGCTTTGAACAGAACACTGAAGCTTTCTTT
>TRBD1|TRBJ2-3|TRBV28|few
CASNTPRQGADTQYF
TGTGCCAGCAACACCCCAAGACAGGGGGCAGATACGCAGTATTTT
>TRBD2|TRBJ2-3|TRBV14|NA
CASSSIRDYPDTQYF
TGTGCCAGCAGCTCCATCCGGGACTATCCAGATACGCAGTATTTT
>NA|TRBJ1-2|TRBV4-3|NA
CASSQDRGADRRLYGYTF
TGCGCCAGCAGCCAAGATCGGGGAGCCGACAGGCGACTCTATGGCTACACCTTC
>TRBD1|TRBJ2-1|TRBV29-1|once
CSSGGSYNEQFF
TGCAGCTCAGGGGGTTCCTACAATGAGCAGTTCTTC
>NA|TRBJ2-7|TRBV19|NA
CASRSGRESYEQYF
TGTGCCAGTAGATCGGGCAGGGAATCCTACGAGCAGTACTTC
>NA|TRBJ2-7|TRBV5-1|NA
CASAREQTYEQYF
TGCGCCAGCGCGAGGGAACAGACCTACGAGCAGTACTTC
>NA|TRBJ2-1|TRBV6-5|NA
CASSLLSESNEQFF
TGTGCCAGCAGCCTTCTAAGTGAGAGCAATGAGCAGTTCTTC
>NA|TRBJ1-2|TRBV10-3|NA
CAISESERGINYGYTF
TGTGCCATCAGTGAGTCGGAGAGAGGGATTAACTATGGCTACACCTTC
>TRBD1|TRBJ2-7|TRBV7-2|NA
CASSLQGSSSYEQYF
TGTGCCTCCAGCTTACAGGGGTCGAGCTCCTACGAGCAGTACTTC
>TRBD1|TRBJ1-3|TRBV30|NA
CAWDRTGLSRGNTIYF
TGTGCCTGGGACCGGACAGGACTGTCCCGGGGAAACACCATATATTTT
>TRBD1|TRBJ2-7|TRBV13|NA
CASSKDRPTYEQYF
TGTGCCAGCAGCAAGGACAGGCCAACCTACGAGCAGTACTTC
>TRBD2|TRBJ2-7|TRBV7-9|few
CASSLATSEPYEQYF
TGTGCCAGCAGCTTAGCGACTAGCGAGCCCTACGAGCAGTACTTC
>TRBD1|TRBJ1-5|TRBV9|few
CASSLGQGDQPQHF
TGTGCCAGCAGCCTCGGACAGGGCGATCAGCCCCAGCATTTT
>NA|TRBJ2-7|TRBV6-5|NA
CASALLGEDEQYF
TGTGCCAGCGCCCTCCTCGGCGAGGACGAGCAGTACTTC
>TRBD1|TRBJ2-7|TRBV5-1|NA
CASSSDRAYEQYF
TGCGCCAGCAGCTCGGACAGGGCCTACGAGCAGTACTTC
>NA|TRBJ1-1|TRBV7-9|few
CASGLEGVQAFF
TGTGCCAGCGGTCTAGAGGGAGTTCAAGCTTTCTTT
>NA|TRBJ2-1|TRBV6-1|NA
CASSAVAATSYNEQFF
TGTGCCAGCAGTGCGGTCGCCGCCACCTCCTACAATGAGCAGTTCTTC
>NA|TRBJ1-5|TRBV7-3|NA
CASSSSSGPQHF
TGTGCCAGCAGCTCCTCCTCAGGGCCCCAGCATTTT
>TRBD1|TRBJ1-1|TRBV4-2|NA
CASSDPGQRNTEAFF
TGTGCCAGCAGCGATCCGGGACAGCGGAACACTGAAGCTTTCTTT
>NA|TRBJ2-7|TRBV5-1|NA
CASARTGSSYEQYF
TGCGCCAGCGCTCGAACAGGGAGCTCCTACGAGCAGTACTTC
>TRBD2|TRBJ2-7|TRBV7-2|few
CASSAPGAGNSYEQYF
TGTGCCAGCAGCGCCCCCGGAGCGGGAAATTCCTACGAGCAGTACTTC
>NA|TRBJ2-7|TRBV5-6|NA
CASSLRGQERNYEQYF
TGTGCCAGCAGCTTGAGAGGGCAGGAAAGGAACTACGAGCAGTACTTC
>NA|TRBJ2-2|TRBV7-2|NA
CASSSTGTGELFF
TGTGCCAGCAGCTCGACAGGCACCGGGGAGCTGTTTTTT
>NA|TRBJ1-4|TRBV11-2|once
CASSLVEEKLFF
TGTGCCAGCAGCTTAGTGGAGGAAAAACTGTTTTTT
>NA|TRBJ2-2|TRBV2|NA
CASSPGSPRGGELFF
TGTGCCAGCAGCCCCGGGTCCCCCCGAGGCGGGGAGCTGTTTTTT
>TRBD1|TRBJ1-1|TRBV5-1|few
CASRRLTGDTEAFF
TGCGCCAGCAGACGACTCACAGGGGACACTGAAGCTTTCTTT
>TRBD1|TRBJ1-2|TRBV4-3|NA
CASSQDARTGDGYTF
TGCGCCAGCAGCCAAGACGCTCGGACAGGGGATGGCTACACCTTC
>TRBD1|TRBJ1-5|TRBV6-5|NA
CASSYGTAGQPQHF
TGTGCCAGCAGTTATGGGACAGCTGGTCAGCCCCAGCATTTT
>TRBD2|TRBJ2-1|TRBV6-1|many
CASSSNTGGEQFF
TGTGCCAGCTCCAGTAATACGGGAGGTGAGCAGTTCTTC
>TRBD1|TRBJ2-7|TRBV4-3|NA
CASSPRTGPYEQYF
TGCGCCAGCAGCCCCAGGACAGGACCCTACGAGCAGTACTTC
>TRBD1|TRBJ2-5|TRBV29-1|NA
CSSPGQGLETQYF
TGCAGCTCCCCGGGACAGGGACTAGAGACCCAGTACTTC
>TRBD1|TRBJ2-7|TRBV30|few
CAWSEGQGGYEQYF
TGTGCCTGGAGTGAGGGACAGGGGGGCTACGAGCAGTACTTC
>TRBD2|TRBJ2-7|TRBV5-1|NA
CASSYSGTKENEQYF
TGCGCCAGCAGCTACTCCGGGACTAAAGAAAACGAGCAGTACTTC
>TRBD1|TRBJ1-1|TRBV7-6|NA
CASSSERREIGQGGTEAFF
TGTGCCAGCAGCTCAGAACGGAGAGAGATCGGACAGGGAGGAACTGAAGCTTTCTTT
>NA|TRBJ1-2|TRBV30|NA
CASEVPGYGYTF
TGTGCCTCGGAGGTTCCCGGCTATGGCTACACCTTC
>NA|TRBJ2-7|TRBV7-2|NA
CASSLAWGGDIGSYEQYF
TGTGCCAGCAGCTTAGCTTGGGGTGGGGACATTGGCTCCTACGAGCAGTACTTC
>NA|TRBJ1-6|TRBV6-5|NA
CASSYSGRVGNSPLHF
TGTGCCAGCAGTTACTCAGGGCGGGTGGGTAATTCACCCCTCCACTTT
>NA|TRBJ2-7|TRBV10-3|NA
CAITGGGAGYEQYF
TGTGCCATCACTGGCGGGGGCGCAGGGTACGAGCAGTACTTC
>TRBD1|TRBJ2-3|TRBV5-1|NA
CASSLDVRGLSDTQYF
TGCGCCAGCAGCTTGGACGTCAGGGGGCTTTCAGATACGCAGTATTTT
>TRBD2|TRBJ2-1|TRBV11-1|NA
CASSSGTSGDNEQFF
TGTGCCAGCAGCTCCGGGACTAGCGGGGACAATGAGCAGTTCTTC
>NA|TRBJ2-7|TRBV5-6|NA
CASSLGAGQIPYEQYF
TGTGCCAGCAGCTTGGGCGCGGGACAGATACCCTACGAGCAGTACTTC
>TRBD1|TRBJ1-1|TRBV29-1|NA
CSGGTGRGTEAFF
TGCAGCGGCGGGACAGGGCGCGGCACTGAAGCTTTCTTT
>NA|TRBJ2-5|TRBV21-1|NA
CASSKGRGPIETQYF
TGTGCCAGCAGCAAAGGCAGGGGCCCGATTGAGACCCAGTACTTC
>TRBD1|TRBJ1-1|TRBV29-1|NA
CSVSQGSPFF
TGCAGCGTTTCACAGGGGTCCCCCTTCTTT
>NA|TRBJ2-5|TRBV2|NA
CASSRGYQETQYF
TGTGCCAGCAGCCGGGGTTACCAAGAGACCCAGTACTTC
>TRBD1|TRBJ2-5|TRBV6-4|NA
CASSDRLDRGKGETQYF
TGTGCCAGCAGTGACCGGTTAGACAGGGGAAAAGGAGAGACCCAGTACTTC
>NA|TRBJ1-5|TRBV27|once
CASSPQGYRQPQHF
TGTGCCAGCAGTCCTCAGGGGTACAGGCAGCCCCAGCATTTT
>TRBD1|TRBJ1-5|TRBV7-2|NA
CASSPGTGVSNQPQHF
TGTGCCAGCAGCCCAGGGACAGGGGTAAGCAATCAGCCCCAGCATTTT